The present T cell receptor beta chain was sequenced within a study of shared clonotypes between healthy human individuals. Cells designated naive CD8 were CD45RO-negative and were positively selected for CCR7, with terminally differentiated effector memory CD45RA+ cells excluded. At deep level, the assay was performed. Evenly divided among several immunoSEQ plates was the genomic DNA of each subset. The assay was immunoSEQ multiplex PCR, and TCRdb's table has in-frame clones only and misses some. The data show roughly 2,000,000 clones, just over 90% seen once. The CDR3 length is 10 residues. CDR1 and CDR2 from the germline V gene are SQVTM and ANQGSEA.

The sample taken for sequencing was naive CD8+ T cells from PBMCs. The chain recombines TRBV29-1 with TRBJ2-3; no clear D gene. This TCR derives from a man younger than 35 in good health. Some clones in this sample may be carry-over from other donors' samples. CDR3 bases: TGCACCGCTCTGAGGGATACGCAGTATTTT. Its protein is CTALRDTQYF.